These T cell receptor beta chains were read from a single sample in a study of shared clonotypes between healthy human individuals. Repertoires were generated with immunoSEQ multiplex PCR, while TCRdb's copy carries only in-frame clones and drops some. The sample records about 1,500,000 clones, roughly 97% being singletons. The specimen sequenced was naive CD4+ T cells sorted from blood. The receptors originated from a man younger than 45 in good health. CDR3s include the opening cysteine and the closing phenylalanine or tryptophan. Fields, in order: J gene, clone size, V gene, D gene, CDR3 DNA, CDR3 protein. D genes are given only for firm matches. Clone size appears in some rows only: once, few, many, or a class for an expanded clone.

j_gene: TRBJ1-4
abundance: once
v_gene: TRBV25-1
d_gene: .
CDR3nt: TGTGCCAGCAGTGAGCAGGGCCAGGGCATGACTGAAAAACTGTTTTTT
CDR3aa: CASSEQGQGMTEKLFF

j_gene: TRBJ2-3
abundance: .
v_gene: TRBV10-1
d_gene: TRBD2
CDR3nt: TGCGCCAGCAGCCTCGGACTAGCGGGAGGGGAGGATACGCAGTATTTT
CDR3aa: CASSLGLAGGEDTQYF

j_gene: TRBJ1-1
abundance: once
v_gene: TRBV5-1
d_gene: TRBD1
CDR3nt: TGCGCCAGCAGTCGTGAGACAGGGCGGAACACTGAAGCTTTCTTT
CDR3aa: CASSRETGRNTEAFF

j_gene: TRBJ1-1
abundance: .
v_gene: TRBV5-1
d_gene: .
CDR3nt: TGCGCCAGCAGCGGCGACAGGTTCGGGGGCACTGAAGCTTTCTTT
CDR3aa: CASSGDRFGGTEAFF

j_gene: TRBJ2-1
abundance: .
v_gene: TRBV2
d_gene: TRBD2
CDR3nt: TGTGCCAGCACCAAGGAAGTGACTAGCTTGGGTCCCTACAATGAGCAGTTCTTC
CDR3aa: CASTKEVTSLGPYNEQFF

j_gene: TRBJ2-7
abundance: .
v_gene: TRBV5-6
d_gene: .
CDR3nt: TGTGCCAGCAGCTATTCAGGAAGTCGGCGGTACTTC
CDR3aa: CASSYSGSRRYF

j_gene: TRBJ2-7
abundance: .
v_gene: TRBV28
d_gene: .
CDR3nt: TGTGCCAGCAGTTTTTTAGGGGGAAGAAGCGAGCAGTACTTC
CDR3aa: CASSFLGGRSEQYF

j_gene: TRBJ1-1
abundance: .
v_gene: TRBV5-1
d_gene: .
CDR3nt: TGCGCCAGCAGCTTGGTTTCCCAGAACACTGAAGCTTTCTTT
CDR3aa: CASSLVSQNTEAFF

j_gene: TRBJ2-4
abundance: few
v_gene: TRBV28
d_gene: .
CDR3nt: TGTGCCAGCAGTTCCGCCCCCTTCGACATTCAGTACTTC
CDR3aa: CASSSAPFDIQYF

j_gene: TRBJ2-3
abundance: .
v_gene: TRBV6-1
d_gene: .
CDR3nt: TGTGCCAGCAGTGAACGGTTAAGGAGCACAGATACGCAGTATTTT
CDR3aa: CASSERLRSTDTQYF

j_gene: TRBJ2-2
abundance: .
v_gene: TRBV18
d_gene: .
CDR3nt: TGTGCCAGCTCACGAAAAGCGAACACCGGGGAGCTGTTTTTT
CDR3aa: CASSRKANTGELFF

j_gene: TRBJ2-1
abundance: .
v_gene: TRBV18
d_gene: TRBD2
CDR3nt: TGTGCCAGCTCACCATCAAGGGCAGCTAGCGGGAAAAACAATGAGCAGTTCTTC
CDR3aa: CASSPSRAASGKNNEQFF

j_gene: TRBJ2-3
abundance: .
v_gene: TRBV5-4
d_gene: .
CDR3nt: TGTGCCAGCACCCCCACGACCACAGATACGCAGTATTTT
CDR3aa: CASTPTTTDTQYF

j_gene: TRBJ2-7
abundance: .
v_gene: TRBV5-6
d_gene: .
CDR3nt: TGTGCCAGCAGCTTGGTCTCAGGGGTCGAGCAGTACTTC
CDR3aa: CASSLVSGVEQYF

j_gene: TRBJ2-6
abundance: .
v_gene: TRBV18
d_gene: TRBD2
CDR3nt: TGTGCCAGCTCACCAACTAGCGGGAGTTCTGGGGCCAACGTCCTGACTTTC
CDR3aa: CASSPTSGSSGANVLTF

j_gene: TRBJ2-3
abundance: .
v_gene: TRBV5-4
d_gene: .
CDR3nt: TGTGCCAGCAGCTTCAGAGGAGGCACAGATACGCAGTATTTT
CDR3aa: CASSFRGGTDTQYF

j_gene: TRBJ2-5
abundance: .
v_gene: TRBV18
d_gene: .
CDR3nt: TGTGCCAGCTCACCTTCGGAGGGCCAGTACTTC
CDR3aa: CASSPSEGQYF

j_gene: TRBJ2-1
abundance: .
v_gene: TRBV7-8
d_gene: TRBD2
CDR3nt: TGTGCCAGCAGCTTAGGCGGGAGACCGAATTCTATCTCCTACAATGAGCAGTTCTTC
CDR3aa: CASSLGGRPNSISYNEQFF